A selection of T cell receptor beta chains follows, all from one sample in a study of cytomegalovirus exposure and HLA in healthy donors. This table comes from immunoSEQ multiplex PCR, and its TCRdb copy is limited to in-frame clones, with some not included. Of approximately 150,000 clones listed, roughly 78% are singletons. Sequencing was carried out using PBMCs. The receptors derive from a man younger than 35 in good health and CMV-seropositive. The conserved cysteine and the conserved F or W are not part of the CDR3 here.

J gene	V gene	CDR3 protein
TRBJ1-5	TRBV7-8	ASSLRLPNQPQH
TRBJ1-1	TRBV28	ASSWPGVDTEAF
TRBJ2-7	TRBV9	ASSARDRLYEQY
TRBJ2-2	TRBV2	ASSVRAGELF
TRBJ2-3	TRBV19	ASSPTRLGTDTQY
TRBJ1-1	TRBV9	ASSVVPGGTEAF
TRBJ1-4	TRBV18	ASSPGQDEKLF
TRBJ2-7	TRBV7-9	ASRPGQGFEQY
TRBJ2-7	TRBV5-1	ASSLQTGSSYEQY
TRBJ2-7	TRBV4-1	ASSQEWTSSSYEQY
TRBJ1-1	TRBV27	ATTRGQGEGEAF
TRBJ2-7	TRBV11-1	ASSLDKIGSSYEQY
TRBJ1-5	TRBV5-1	ASSLGVSLDQPQH
TRBJ1-1	TRBV18	ASSPVGAEAF
TRBJ1-5	TRBV7-9	ASSSATGGNQPQH
TRBJ2-1	TRBV27	ASSLRQGGYNEQF
TRBJ2-1	TRBV28	ASSLGGETLYEQF
TRBJ2-1	TRBV28	ASSLNPSFPYNEQF
TRBJ2-2	TRBV6-6	ASSYLPGELF
TRBJ2-5	TRBV18	ASSGQETQY
TRBJ2-6	TRBV18	ASSPRRRGPPSGGANVLT
TRBJ1-2	TRBV7-2	ASSSGRVTSYGYT